This T cell receptor (beta chain) was found in a study of regulatory T cells in long-lasting Graves disease. Sequencing libraries for TCR beta were prepared with iRepertoire HTBI primers and Arm-PCR of CDR3 regions. TCRdb re-analysed the multiplex PCR reads in MiXCR, keeping a single row per CDR3 protein. The table records 450,000 to 700,000 distinct CDR3 sequences, less than 15% of them present only once. Looked up from germline, CDR1 is DFQATT and CDR2 is SNEGSKA (reference sequence). Trimming shortened V by 0 bases and J by 5 bases, and 14 bases separated the two germline ends. The CDR3 has 15 residues. The time point: newly diagnosed GD, antithyroid drugs for less than 3 months. Extracted RNA from PBMCs served as the source of the TCR library. This clonotype has at least ten counts. In addition, the sample was reused for a study of T cells in Graves' hyperthyroidism and ophthalmopathy.

The receptor was isolated from a man between 25 and 39 years old with Graves disease. The source material was peripheral blood mononuclear cells (PBMCs), sampled at new diagnosis, from a patient treated with antithyroid drugs. V gene TRBV20-1 combines with J gene TRBJ2-1, with a possible D match to TRBD2 (5 bases). CDR3 in amino acids: CSAREAGLLDNEQFF. DNA for the CDR3: TGCAGTGCTAGAGAGGCGGGCCTACTCGACAATGAGCAGTTCTTC.